Listed below are T cell receptor beta chains from one sample, sequenced in a study of T cells in Graves' hyperthyroidism and ophthalmopathy. TCRdb re-derived calls from the multiplex PCR reads in MiXCR, one entry per CDR3 protein. The sample consists of 350,000 or so distinct CDR3 sequences, approximately 22% of them appearing once. Sequencing was done on a sample of blood. Receptors originate from a woman aged 50 to 60 with Graves' hyperthyroidism. CDR3s include the opening cysteine and the closing phenylalanine or tryptophan. A D gene is named only where the DNA matches it firmly. Rows give clone size only sometimes, using once, few, many, or a class for an expanded clone.

CDR3 | DNA | V | D | size | J
CASSLQGLNTEAFF | TGTGCCAGCAGCTTACAGGGATTGAACACTGAAGCTTTCTTT | TRBV7-9 | - | many | TRBJ1-1
CSVETPLPNYGYTF | TGCAGCGTTGAAACTCCTCTACCGAACTATGGCTACACCTTC | TRBV29-1 | - | many | TRBJ1-2
CASNRAGSTDTQYF | TGTGCCAGTAATAGGGCAGGGAGCACAGATACGCAGTATTTT | TRBV28 | - | - | TRBJ2-3
CASSNRGHEQYF | TGTGCCAGCAGCAACAGGGGTCACGAGCAGTACTTC | TRBV2 | TRBD1 | many | TRBJ2-7
CASSEVGGLAGNEQFF | TGTGCCAGCAGTGAAGTAGGAGGGCTAGCGGGGAATGAGCAGTTCTTC | TRBV2 | TRBD2 | many | TRBJ2-1
CASSPLEVATTEAFF | TGTGCCAGCTCACCACTGGAGGTAGCGACCACTGAAGCTTTCTTT | TRBV18 | - | - | TRBJ1-1
CASSRDIALSYEQYF | TGCGCCAGCAGTCGGGACATCGCCCTCAGCTACGAGCAGTACTTC | TRBV5-1 | - | many | TRBJ2-7
CASSLVAGVEQYF | TGTGCCAGCAGCTTAGTAGCGGGTGTCGAGCAGTACTTC | TRBV7-9 | TRBD2 | many | TRBJ2-7
CASSTGGSYNEQFF | TGTGCCAGTAGTACCGGGGGTTCCTACAATGAGCAGTTCTTC | TRBV19 | - | many | TRBJ2-1
CASSPGTGPSADTQYF | TGCGCCAGCAGCCCAGGGACAGGTCCATCCGCAGATACGCAGTATTTT | TRBV5-1 | TRBD1 | - | TRBJ2-3
CASSDATGSTGELFF | TGCGCCAGCAGTGACGCGACAGGGTCCACCGGGGAGCTGTTTTTT | TRBV10-2 | TRBD1 | - | TRBJ2-2
CASSLGKFGKNIQYF | TGTGCCAGCAGCTTGGGGAAGTTCGGCAAAAACATTCAGTACTTC | TRBV5-8 | - | - | TRBJ2-4
CASSQGIRGWTEAFF | TGTGCCAGCAGCCAAGGTATCCGGGGATGGACTGAAGCTTTCTTT | TRBV3-1 | - | many | TRBJ1-1
CASSPPGGGHSYEQYF | TGTGCCAGCTCACCACCGGGAGGGGGCCACTCCTACGAGCAGTACTTC | TRBV18 | - | - | TRBJ2-7
CASSPLGPSKYEQYF | TGTGCCAGCAGTCCCCTTGGTCCTAGTAAGTACGAGCAGTACTTC | TRBV12-3/TRBV12-4 | - | - | TRBJ2-7
CASSQVGTITGELFF | TGTGCCAGCAGCCAAGTCGGGACTATCACCGGGGAGCTGTTTTTT | TRBV4-2 | TRBD2 | few | TRBJ2-2
CASSQNRGLAGTEQFF | TGTGCCAGCAGCCAAAATCGAGGACTAGCGGGGACTGAGCAGTTCTTC | TRBV3-1 | TRBD2 | many | TRBJ2-1
CASSTHGQNYEQCF | TGTGCCAGCAGCACCCACGGACAAAACTACGAGCAGTGCTTC | TRBV7-2 | - | - | TRBJ2-7
CASSPSGQGRTGELFF | TGTGCCAGCAGCCCTTCCGGACAGGGAAGGACCGGGGAGCTGTTTTTT | TRBV28 | TRBD1 | few | TRBJ2-2
CASSQLGRGYNQPQHF | TGTGCCAGCAGCCAACTGGGCCGCGGGTATAATCAGCCCCAGCATTTT | TRBV5-5 | - | many | TRBJ1-5
CASSPGENQPQHF | TGTGCCAGCTCACCGGGGGAAAATCAGCCCCAGCATTTT | TRBV2 | - | - | TRBJ1-5
CASSFAGGAETQYF | TGTGCCAGCAGTTTTGCAGGGGGAGCGGAGACCCAGTACTTC | TRBV27 | TRBD1 | many | TRBJ2-5
CASSLTVGRNTEAFF | TGTGCCAGCAGTTTAACAGTGGGGCGTAACACTGAAGCTTTCTTT | TRBV12-3/TRBV12-4 | - | many | TRBJ1-1